This is a list of T cell receptor beta chains from one sample in a study of control samples from healthy donors and cancer patients. Libraries were prepared by immunoSEQ multiplex PCR; TCRdb keeps only in-frame clonotypes and omits some of them. The listing records some 190,000 clones. Sequencing input: blood. These receptor sequences come from a woman aged 30 to 39 in good health. Both conserved end residues are part of each CDR3. The order of the fields is V gene, J gene, D gene, CDR3 protein, CDR3 DNA. A D gene is named only where the DNA matches it firmly.

v_call: TRBV6-5
j_call: TRBJ2-7
d_call: -
cdr3_aa: CASIRGTSYEQYF
cdr3_nt: TGTGCCAGCATACGGGGGACAAGCTACGAGCAGTACTTC

v_call: TRBV7-2
j_call: TRBJ1-1
d_call: TRBD1
cdr3_aa: CASSLGWDRETEAFF
cdr3_nt: TGTGCCAGCAGCTTAGGATGGGACAGGGAGACTGAAGCTTTCTTT

v_call: TRBV30
j_call: TRBJ1-5
d_call: -
cdr3_aa: CAWSQGHGNQPQHF
cdr3_nt: TGTGCCTGGTCACAGGGTCATGGTAATCAGCCCCAGCATTTT

v_call: TRBV2
j_call: TRBJ2-3
d_call: TRBD2
cdr3_aa: CASRSLAGGSSSTDTQYF
cdr3_nt: TGTGCCAGCAGGTCACTAGCGGGGGGTTCATCTAGCACAGATACGCAGTATTTT

v_call: TRBV4-2
j_call: TRBJ2-7
d_call: -
cdr3_aa: CASSQDSKNRQTYEQYF
cdr3_nt: TGTGCCAGCAGCCAAGATTCTAAGAATAGGCAGACCTACGAGCAGTACTTC

v_call: TRBV27
j_call: TRBJ1-1
d_call: TRBD1
cdr3_aa: CASSLSLSTGQGLFF
cdr3_nt: TGTGCCAGCAGTTTATCGTTGTCGACCGGACAGGGTCTTTTCTTT

v_call: TRBV6-6
j_call: TRBJ1-4
d_call: TRBD1
cdr3_aa: CASSQGGGQKLFF
cdr3_nt: TGTGCCAGCAGTCAGGGGGGGGGCCAAAAACTGTTTTTT

v_call: TRBV28
j_call: TRBJ1-2
d_call: TRBD1
cdr3_aa: CASSSGQGASWGYTF
cdr3_nt: TGTGCCAGCAGTTCTGGACAGGGGGCTTCTTGGGGCTACACCTTC

v_call: TRBV27
j_call: TRBJ1-4
d_call: -
cdr3_aa: CASSKGGSNEKLFF
cdr3_nt: TGTGCCAGCAGTAAAGGGGGGAGTAATGAAAAACTGTTTTTT

v_call: TRBV3-1/TRBV3-2
j_call: TRBJ2-2
d_call: TRBD2
cdr3_aa: CASSQDSRGGDTGELFF
cdr3_nt: TGTGCCAGCAGCCAAGATTCTCGCGGGGGTGACACCGGGGAGCTGTTTTTT

v_call: TRBV28
j_call: TRBJ1-1
d_call: TRBD1
cdr3_aa: CASSNGQGGTEAFF
cdr3_nt: TGTGCCAGCAGTAATGGACAGGGCGGCACTGAAGCTTTCTTT

v_call: TRBV6-5
j_call: TRBJ2-3
d_call: TRBD2
cdr3_aa: CASSLSSGGRTDTQYF
cdr3_nt: TGTGCCAGCAGTTTATCGAGCGGGGGACGCACAGATACGCAGTATTTT

v_call: TRBV7-9
j_call: TRBJ2-7
d_call: -
cdr3_aa: CASSSRYEQYF
cdr3_nt: TGTGCCAGCAGCTCCAGATACGAGCAGTACTTC

v_call: TRBV4-1
j_call: TRBJ1-2
d_call: -
cdr3_aa: CASSQALPFYGYTF
cdr3_nt: TGCGCCAGCAGCCAAGCACTGCCTTTCTATGGCTACACCTTC

v_call: TRBV28
j_call: TRBJ1-6
d_call: TRBD1
cdr3_aa: CASNDRGPNNSPLHF
cdr3_nt: TGTGCCAGCAACGACAGGGGGCCGAATAATTCACCCCTCCACTTT

v_call: TRBV24-1
j_call: TRBJ2-5
d_call: TRBD1
cdr3_aa: CATSDFRQGAGETQYF
cdr3_nt: TGTGCCACCAGTGATTTTCGACAGGGGGCTGGAGAGACCCAGTACTTC

v_call: TRBV24-1
j_call: TRBJ2-3
d_call: -
cdr3_aa: CATSDLGTSTDTQYF
cdr3_nt: TGTGCCACCAGTGATTTAGGGACTAGCACAGATACGCAGTATTTT

v_call: TRBV29-1
j_call: TRBJ2-3
d_call: -
cdr3_aa: CSVEGVPDTQYF
cdr3_nt: TGCAGCGTTGAGGGGGTGCCAGATACGCAGTATTTT

v_call: TRBV27
j_call: TRBJ1-1
d_call: -
cdr3_aa: CASSWVGSTEAFF
cdr3_nt: TGTGCCAGCAGTTGGGTCGGGAGCACTGAAGCTTTCTTT

v_call: TRBV5-4
j_call: TRBJ1-1
d_call: -
cdr3_aa: CASSPNWGGTEAFF
cdr3_nt: TGTGCCAGCTCCCCTAACTGGGGAGGGACTGAAGCTTTCTTT